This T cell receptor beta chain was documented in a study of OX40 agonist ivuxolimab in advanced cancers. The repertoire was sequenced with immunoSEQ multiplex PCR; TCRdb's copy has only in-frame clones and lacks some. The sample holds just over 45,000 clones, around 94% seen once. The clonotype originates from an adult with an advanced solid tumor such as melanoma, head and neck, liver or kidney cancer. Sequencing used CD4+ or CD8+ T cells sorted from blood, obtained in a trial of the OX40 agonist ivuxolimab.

The CDR3 DNA follows: TGTGCCAGCAGCCAAGAAGCGGCAGCCTACGAGCAGTACTTC. Residues: CASSQEAAAYEQYF. The chain recombines TRBV4-2 with TRBJ2-7, with a weak D call TRBD2 (5 bases). The CDR3 totals 14 residues. Germline V lookup: CDR1 LGHNA, CDR2 YNFKEQ. V was cut by 0 bases and J by 2 bases, with 8 bases left in between.